This record looks at one T cell receptor (beta chain) sequence and its context. Produced via immunoSEQ multiplex PCR; TCRdb's table is partial and in-frame only. The sample lists over a million clones; about 84% were seen once. This sample is drawn from a study of shared clonotypes between healthy human individuals. This CDR3 comprises 17 residues. Germline lookup yields CDR1 SNHLY and CDR2 FYNNEI. The clonotype comes from a man between 18 and 29 years old in good health. Some clones in this sample may be carry-over from other donors' samples. V is TRBV2 and J is TRBJ2-5; possible D gene TRBD2, 6 bases. The DNA matches TRBJ2-7 better at its end, which makes the J call doubtful. Input material: memory CD4+ T cells from PBMCs. The subset is: CD45RA-negative fraction. CDR3 in DNA: TGTGCCAGCAGTGATCGGCGGGGTGAGGTGTCCTCCTACGAGCAGTACTTC. Its protein product is CASSDRRGEVSSYEQYF.